Listed here are 11 T cell receptor beta chains from one sample, sequenced in a study of T cells in Graves' hyperthyroidism and ophthalmopathy (dated 2019 in TCRdb). The library was built by means of multiplex PCR. The sequencer listed for this sample is Illumina HiSeq 2000. Amplification of TCR beta CDR3 regions was carried out from RNA transcripts. For the first round of RT-PCR on the TCR CDR3, the HTBI primer set was used together with the Qiagen OneStep RT-PCR kit. The public reads were quality trimmed at Q25 with fastp and then assembled into clones with MiXCR by TCRdb, keeping productive beta chains. Rows are unified per CDR3 protein, each entry keeping the most common DNA and genes. The sample yields about 420,000 distinct CDR3 sequences; approximately 14% were counted once. 4% to 6.5% of the sample is in the top ten clones. The sample was blood. The receptors here all came from a woman aged 18-29 years with Graves' hyperthyroidism.

This chain connects TRBV6-1 to TRBJ2-7, with 11 bases identical to TRBD2. This CDR3 is 15 amino acids long. V shed 6 bases, J shed 1 base, and the junction held 5 bases outside the gene matches. Germline V lookup: CDR1 MNHNS, CDR2 SASEGT. As DNA, the CDR3 is TGTGCCAGCAGCATTAGCGGGAGGGAATCCTACGAGCAGTACTTC. It encodes CASSISGRESYEQYF.

This clonotype was picked up a small number of times. The rearrangement joins TRBV11-2 to TRBJ2-2; D not resolved. V was clipped by 8 bases and J by 4 bases, with 8 bases between them. Germline V lookup: CDR1 SGHAT, CDR2 FQNNGV. This CDR3 has 12 residues. The chain's CDR3 is CASGYSTGELFF. The CDR3 bases are TGTGCCAGCGGCTACAGCACCGGGGAGCTGTTTTTT.

This clonotype was observed a handful of times. The chain has TRBV19 and TRBJ2-2, with D maybe TRBD2 (7 bases). This CDR3 is built from 18 residues. Looked up from germline, CDR1 is LNHDA and CDR2 is SQIVND (reference sequence). V was shortened by 1 base and J by 0 bases, with 15 bases between the two germline ends. The chain's CDR3 is CASSIVGLGGPNTGELFF. In DNA, the CDR3 is TGTGCCAGTAGTATAGTAGGGCTCGGGGGGCCGAACACCGGGGAGCTGTTTTTT.

In this sample, this clonotype turned up many times. The chain couples TRBV28 to TRBJ1-1, with D perhaps TRBD1 (6 bases). Germline CDR1 MDHEN, CDR2 SYDVKM. This CDR3 spans 14 amino acids. V gave up 7 bases and J gave up 5 bases, with 17 bases separating them. CDR3 nucleotides: TGTGCCAGCATAGTGGACATAGGGGGGACTGAAGCTTTCTTT. As protein: CASIVDIGGTEAFF. Together with reference TRBV28 and TRBJ1-1, the CDR3 gives the full variable domain: DVKVTQSSRYLVKRTGEKVFLECVQDMDHENMFWYRQDPGLGLRLIYFSYDVKMKEKGDIPEGYSVSREKKERFSLILESASTNQTSMYLCASIVDIGGTEAFFGQGTRLTVV.

This clonotype was seen many times. The chain employs TRBV7-9 and TRBJ1-1, with 9 bases fitting TRBD1. The length of the CDR3 is 13 residues. With V trimmed by 10 bases and J by 3 bases, 6 bases remained unmatched. Germline V gene lookup returns CDR1 SEHNR and CDR2 FQNEAQ (reference sequence). CDR3 coding DNA: TGTGCCACCTCGCGACAGGGGGACACTGAAGCTTTCTTT. It specifies CATSRQGDTEAFF.

This clonotype was detected a few times. The chain carries TRBV5-1 and TRBJ2-1, with TRBD2 identical over 9 bases. This CDR3 contains 16 residues. Germline values: CDR1 SGHRS, CDR2 YFSETQ. Losses at the gene ends were 0 bases for V and 4 bases for J; bases not matched to a gene: 5. Written as DNA, the CDR3 is TGCGCCAGCAGCTTGGCGGCTAGCGGGAATTACAATGAGCAGTTCTTC. Protein product: CASSLAASGNYNEQFF.

The rearrangement uses TRBV6-1 and TRBJ2-5, with TRBD1 identical over 8 bases. In germline, CDR1 is MNHNS, CDR2 SASEGT. This CDR3 contains 14 residues. V dropped 4 bases and J dropped 4; count of bases not matched to a gene: 5. The CDR3 reads CASSADRVRETQYF. CDR3 sequence (DNA): TGTGCCAGCAGTGCGGACAGGGTTAGAGAGACCCAGTACTTC.

This clonotype was seen at least ten times. J is TRBJ2-1 and V is TRBV5-6, with a possible D match to TRBD2 (5 bases). Trimming pared 4 bases from V and 0 bases from J, leaving 11 bases between. The CDR3 covers 15 residues. Germline loops: CDR1 SGHDT, CDR2 YYEEEE. The CDR3 DNA is TGTGCCAGCAGCGAGACTACTGACTCCTACAATGAGCAGTTCTTC. Translating it yields CASSETTDSYNEQFF.

The sample holds a few counts of this clonotype. J is TRBJ2-5 and V is TRBV30; 8 bases agree with TRBD1. Looked up from germline, CDR1 is GTSNPN and CDR2 is SVGIG (reference sequence). CDR3 length: 14 amino acids. The V gene end was trimmed by 4 bases and the J gene end by 7 bases; junction bases not matched to a gene: 11. The DNA of the CDR3 is TGTGCCTGGAATCAGGGGGCCAGCCACGCGACCCAGTACTTC. Protein product: CAWNQGASHATQYF.

This clonotype was counted ten times or more. This sequence joins TRBV2 and TRBJ2-3; 9 positions agree with TRBD1. The CDR3 sequence is 14 residues long. V lost 6 bases to trimming and J lost 2 bases; unmatched junction nucleotides: 3. Germline CDR1 SNHLY, CDR2 FYNNEI. This chain's CDR3 is CASRSQGATDTQYF. CDR3 DNA: TGTGCCAGCAGATCACAGGGGGCCACAGATACGCAGTATTTT.

This clonotype showed up just a few times. The chain links TRBV11-2 to TRBJ2-5, with 8 bases lining up with TRBD2. CDR3 length: 15 amino acids. The germline gives CDR1 SGHAT, CDR2 FQNNGV. J lost 4 bases, V lost 2 bases, and 6 bases had no gene match. The CDR3 DNA sequence: TGTGCCAGCAGCTTACGACCGGGAGGGCGAGAGACCCAGTACTTC. Translating gives CASSLRPGGRETQYF.